This T cell receptor beta chain was identified in a study of PD-L1 blockade in urothelial cancer. On the study more broadly: Atezolizumab 1,200 mg was given intravenously every 3 weeks, starting 2014.

Trimming stripped 2 bases from V and 10 bases from J, with 18 bases between. Germline CDR1 GTSNPN, CDR2 SVGIG (reference sequence). CDR3 size: 15 residues. Documented time point: peripheral blood 6 weeks after treatment start. Libraries were prepared by immunoSEQ multiplex PCR; TCRdb keeps only in-frame clonotypes and omits some of them. The repertoire has around 100,000 clones, less than 95% of them found once; the top ten carry about 4%. This clonotype originated in a man in his sixties with urothelial cancer. Source: PBMCs, taken around atezolizumab (anti-PD-L1) treatment. The chain employs TRBV30 and TRBJ1-6; TRBD1 might be the D (5 bases). CDR3 bases: TGTGCCTGGAGTTCTATTGGACAAGCCAGGTCACCCCTCCACTTT. It encodes CAWSSIGQARSPLHF.